This record concerns one T cell receptor beta chain sequence. The germline V gene encodes CDR1 SGHAT and CDR2 FQNNGV. V shed 5 bases and J 2 bases; nucleotides not matched to a gene: 11. This CDR3 has 16 residues. The study included ophthalmopathy patients with Clinical Activity Score at least 3, NOSPECS grade at least 4 and duration under 3 months. About 10 ml fresh peripheral blood yielded the PBMCs. Amplified TCR beta CDR3 regions derived from RNA transcripts. HTBI primers drove first-round RT-PCR of the TCR CDR3. TCRdb redid the calling of the multiplex PCR reads with MiXCR, one entry per CDR3 protein. The sample has about 520,000 distinct CDR3 sequences; roughly 25% are singletons. This sample was taken from a study of T cells in Graves' hyperthyroidism and ophthalmopathy.

The source of this sequence is a woman in her twenties or thirties with Graves' ophthalmopathy. The gene calls are TRBV11-2 and TRBJ1-1, with TRBD1 matching over 7 bases. Sequencing input: blood. The CDR3 region is CASSPQLTGINTEAFF. The CDR3 DNA follows: TGTGCCAGCAGCCCACAACTGACAGGGATAAACACTGAAGCTTTCTTT.